Listed below are T cell receptor beta chains from one sample, sequenced in a study of CD8 T cells in ankylosing spondylitis. In TCRdb, the 5' RACE reads were re-called with MiXCR into one record per CDR3 protein. The table records about 160,000 distinct CDR3 sequences, 9.8% of them present only once. The specimen was blood, either unsorted or a sorted T cell fraction (not recorded which). The receptors here all came from a female donor with ankylosing spondylitis or in good health (not recorded which). Each CDR3 is given with its conserved first and last residue. A D gene is named only where the DNA matches it firmly. A row's size may be missing; if present it is once, few, many or a size class.

clone_size,d_call,j_call,v_call,cdr3_nt,cdr3_aa
.,TRBD1,TRBJ1-2,TRBV7-6,TGTGCCAGCAGCTTCGGGACAGCCGATGGCTACACCTTC,CASSFGTADGYTF
many,.,TRBJ1-1,TRBV6-2/TRBV6-3,TGTGCCAGCAGTTACACCTCATTGAACACTGAAGCTTTCTTT,CASSYTSLNTEAFF
.,TRBD1,TRBJ2-7,TRBV2,TGTGCCAGCAGACAGGGGGTCGTATCTCACGAGCAGTACTTC,CASRQGVVSHEQYF
.,.,TRBJ2-2,TRBV2,TGTGCCAGAAGTGTGGGAGGCACCGGGGAGCTGTTTTTT,CARSVGGTGELFF
.,.,TRBJ1-1,TRBV2,TGTGCCAGCAGTAAAACAGGGACCCAGAGGTTGAACACTGAAGCTTTCTTT,CASSKTGTQRLNTEAFF
few,.,TRBJ2-3,TRBV20-1,TGCAGTGCTAGAGATCTCACAGGGAAAGATACGCAGTATTTT,CSARDLTGKDTQYF
.,.,TRBJ2-1,TRBV13,TGTGCCAGCAGCGCACAGGGAGAATCCTACAATGAGCAGTTCTTC,CASSAQGESYNEQFF
few,.,TRBJ1-1,TRBV12-3/TRBV12-4,TGTGCCAGCAGTTTTTTGCCCCGATTGAACACTGAAGCTTTCTTT,CASSFLPRLNTEAFF
few,.,TRBJ2-7,TRBV4-2,TGTGCCAGCAGCCAGACCGACGGGGAGCAGTACTTC,CASSQTDGEQYF
many,.,TRBJ2-1,TRBV9,TGTGCCAGCAGCAAGGGGGTGTCCTACAATGAGCAGTTCTTC,CASSKGVSYNEQFF
.,.,TRBJ2-1,TRBV4-3,TGCGCCAGCAGCCAAAACCGGGGGCCGGAGGGCAGTGAGCAGTTCTTC,CASSQNRGPEGSEQFF
.,.,TRBJ2-7,TRBV6-2/TRBV6-3,TGTGCCAGCAGTTACACGGCGTTCTACGAGCAGTACTTC,CASSYTAFYEQYF
.,TRBD2,TRBJ2-3,TRBV6-5,TGTGCCAGCAGTTACTCCCGGACTAGCGGGAGGTCTGGTGATACGCAGTATTTT,CASSYSRTSGRSGDTQYF
many,TRBD1,TRBJ2-5,TRBV20-1,TGCAGTGCCACTTGGGGGACAGTACAAGAGACCCAGTACTTC,CSATWGTVQETQYF
.,.,TRBJ2-1,TRBV6-2/TRBV6-3,TGTGCCAGCAGACTCCGGGGCAACAATGAGCAGTTCTTC,CASRLRGNNEQFF
.,.,TRBJ2-7,TRBV7-9,TGTGCCAGCAGCTTACCGGAATACGAGCAGTACTTC,CASSLPEYEQYF
many,.,TRBJ2-2,TRBV11-2,TGTGCCAGCAGAGGCGGGGAGCTGTTTTTT,CASRGGELFF
few,TRBD2,TRBJ2-5,TRBV15,TGTGCCACCAGCAGCCTCCTTCTGCGGGAGTCGGCGAAAGAGACCCAGTACTTC,CATSSLLLRESAKETQYF
few,.,TRBJ2-1,TRBV6-1,TGTGCCAGCAGCCCCGTGATTAGCGGTTACAATGAGCAGTTCTTC,CASSPVISGYNEQFF
few,.,TRBJ2-4,TRBV27,TGTGCCAGCAGTCCGTCGGGTTGGGGAAACATTCAGTACTTC,CASSPSGWGNIQYF
many,.,TRBJ1-5,TRBV24-1,TGTGCCACCAGTTCCGGGGGCAATCAGCCCCAGCATTTT,CATSSGGNQPQHF
medium-sized,.,TRBJ2-7,TRBV30,TGTGCCTCTCCCGGGGGGCCTGCGGACTACGAGCAGTACTTC,CASPGGPADYEQYF
few,.,TRBJ2-2,TRBV4-3,TGCGCCAGCAGCCAAGATTCAAGCGGGAACACCGGGGAGCTGTTTTTT,CASSQDSSGNTGELFF
few,.,TRBJ2-1,TRBV6-5,TGTGCCAGCAGCTCACTAGGGCATGAGCAGTTCTTC,CASSSLGHEQFF
once,.,TRBJ2-7,TRBV11-2,TGTGCCAGCAGCCCCAGGGGAGGGGCCTACGAGCAGTACTTC,CASSPRGGAYEQYF
.,.,TRBJ2-7,TRBV20-1,TGCAGTGCTAGACCCCGACGTTTGTTTTACGAGCAGTACTTC,CSARPRRLFYEQYF
few,.,TRBJ2-5,TRBV18,TGTGCCAGCTCACCACCGGACTGGGGGGTCCAAGAGACCCAGTACTTC,CASSPPDWGVQETQYF
.,.,TRBJ2-5,TRBV30,TGTGCCTGGCGGCGGCCCGCCCAAGAGACCCAGTACTTC,CAWRRPAQETQYF
few,TRBD1,TRBJ1-5,TRBV6-2/TRBV6-3,TGTGCCAGCATTATCGGGACAGGGTATAATCAGCCCCAGCATTTT,CASIIGTGYNQPQHF
.,TRBD1,TRBJ1-5,TRBV27,TGTGCCAGCAGCATTCGACAGGGGCATCAGCCCCAGCATTTT,CASSIRQGHQPQHF
.,.,TRBJ2-5,TRBV7-6,TGTGCCAGCAGCTTAGGGAGTTCGGTTGCTGGGACCCAGTACTTC,CASSLGSSVAGTQYF
.,.,TRBJ2-2,TRBV5-5,TGTGCCAGCAGCACACAGCCTAACACCGGGGAGCTGTTTTTT,CASSTQPNTGELFF
many,TRBD1,TRBJ2-7,TRBV7-9,TGTGCCAGCAGCCCGAGGATCACAGGGGACGAGCAGTACTTC,CASSPRITGDEQYF
few,.,TRBJ2-3,TRBV10-3,TGTGCCATCAGTGAGTCGCTAAGCACAGATACGCAGTATTTT,CAISESLSTDTQYF
once,.,TRBJ2-3,TRBV2,TGTGCCAGCAGTGACAGCGGCCGACTCGATACGCAGTATTTT,CASSDSGRLDTQYF
many,.,TRBJ2-1,TRBV4-3,TGCGCCAGCAGCCAAGACCCCCTTTTAGCCGACGAGCAGTTCTTC,CASSQDPLLADEQFF
few,.,TRBJ2-5,TRBV4-3,TGCGCCAGCAGCCAAGGACTAGTGGAAGAGACCCAGTACTTC,CASSQGLVEETQYF
few,TRBD1,TRBJ2-7,TRBV5-1,TGCGCCAGCAGCTTGTCGGTCCCGGGACAGGGCAGGACCTACGAGCAGTACTTC,CASSLSVPGQGRTYEQYF
few,TRBD1,TRBJ2-1,TRBV7-2,TGTGCCAGCTGCAGGGGGCTAGGCAATGAGCAGTTCTTC,CASCRGLGNEQFF
few,.,TRBJ1-2,TRBV27,TGTGCCAGCCGGAACAGCCTATTTTACACCTTC,CASRNSLFYTF
.,.,TRBJ2-1,TRBV20-1,TGCAGTGCTAGTGCCTTCATCCCCCCGGCGGGACGGGTGTCCCACAATGAGCAGTTCTTC,CSASAFIPPAGRVSHNEQFF
.,TRBD2,TRBJ2-7,TRBV27,TGTGCCAGCAGTCGCGGGACTAGCGGCTCCTACGAGCAGTACTTC,CASSRGTSGSYEQYF
.,TRBD2,TRBJ2-1,TRBV4-1,TGCGCCAGCAGCCAAGTGACTAGCGGGAGTGGTGAGCAGTTCTTC,CASSQVTSGSGEQFF
.,.,TRBJ1-2,TRBV25-1,TGTGCCAGCAGTGGTTATCTTAACTATGGCTACACCTTC,CASSGYLNYGYTF
many,.,TRBJ2-1,TRBV12-3/TRBV12-4,TGTGCCAGCACCCCTGGGAGAGGCTACAATGAGCAGTTCTTC,CASTPGRGYNEQFF
.,TRBD2,TRBJ2-1,TRBV28,TGTGCCAGCGGTGGGCGGGAGGCCTACAATGAGCAGTTCTTC,CASGGREAYNEQFF
.,TRBD2,TRBJ2-5,TRBV2,TGTGCCAGCAGTGAGGGGGGGAGCCAAGAGACCCAGTACTTC,CASSEGGSQETQYF
many,.,TRBJ1-2,TRBV12-3/TRBV12-4,TGTGCCAGCAGCCCTCTGCCAGCCTATGGCTACACCTTC,CASSPLPAYGYTF